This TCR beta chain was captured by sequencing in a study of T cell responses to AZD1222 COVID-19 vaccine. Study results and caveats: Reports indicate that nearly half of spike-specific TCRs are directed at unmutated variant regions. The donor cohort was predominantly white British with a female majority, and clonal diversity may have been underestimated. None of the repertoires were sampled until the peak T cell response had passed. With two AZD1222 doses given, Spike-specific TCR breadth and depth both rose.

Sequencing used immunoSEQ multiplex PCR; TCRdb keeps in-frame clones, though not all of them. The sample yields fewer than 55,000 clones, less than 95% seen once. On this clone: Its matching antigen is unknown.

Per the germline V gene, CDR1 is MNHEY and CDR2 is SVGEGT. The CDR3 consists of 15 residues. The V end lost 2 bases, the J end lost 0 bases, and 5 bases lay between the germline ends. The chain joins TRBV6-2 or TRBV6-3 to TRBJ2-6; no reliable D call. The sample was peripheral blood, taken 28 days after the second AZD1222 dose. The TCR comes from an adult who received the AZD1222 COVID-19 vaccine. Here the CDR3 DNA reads TGTGCCAGCAGTTACCCCGCCTCTGGGGCCAACGTCCTGACTTTC. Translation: CASSYPASGANVLTF.